The 10 T cell receptor beta chains below all came from one sample that was sequenced in a study of cytomegalovirus exposure and HLA in healthy donors. The data were produced by immunoSEQ multiplex PCR, yet TCRdb's version contains in-frame clones alone and is incomplete. This table holds roughly 220,000 clones, around four fifths found once. The sequenced sample consisted of PBMCs. The receptor source for this set is a woman aged 25 to 39 in good health and CMV-seropositive.

In its sample, this clone was seen once. This sequence joins TRBV30 and TRBJ2-7; the D is unclear. Germline CDR1 reads GTSNPN; CDR2 reads SVGIG (reference sequence). V lost 0 bases and J 3 bases, leaving 6 bases between the germline ends. The CDR3 covers 12 residues. CDR3 DNA: TGTGCCTGGAGTGTGATGAACTACGAGCAGTACTTC. Translation gives CAWSVMNYEQYF.

This sequence joins TRBV4-3 and TRBJ2-7, with D possibly TRBD1 on 5 matching bases. V lost 1 base and J 6 bases, leaving 7 bases between the germline ends. The germline CDR1 and CDR2 sequences are LGHNA and YSLEER. The CDR3 is made up of 12 amino acids. The CDR3 sequence is CASSQVQGEQYF. The CDR3 DNA sequence: TGCGCCAGCAGCCAAGTCCAGGGCGAGCAGTACTTC.

CDR3 loop: CASSSTGTMNTEAFF. CDR3 nucleotides: TGTGCCAGCTCATCGACAGGAACGATGAACACTGAAGCTTTCTTT. V gene TRBV18 combines with J gene TRBJ1-1, with TRBD1 as a possible D gene (6 bases). Germline CDR1 KGHSH, CDR2 LQKENI. The CDR3 spans 15 residues. The V gene lost 5 bases and the J gene lost 0 bases, with 13 bases spanning the gap.

With regard to this clone: This may arise from a read error, as a much more abundant clone is one base away. The genes are TRBV5-4 and TRBJ2-7, with D perhaps being TRBD1 or TRBD2 (5 bases each). Germline assignment: CDR1 SGHNT and CDR2 YYREEE (reference sequence). With 4 bases removed from V and 3 bases from J, the gap between germline ends came to 8 bases. This CDR3 contains 12 residues. This chain's CDR3 is CASSRDLYEQYF. DNA of the CDR3: TGTGCCAGCAGCCGGGACCTCTACGAGCAGTACTTC.

Comments on this clone: Its ends do not fully match the called genes, so a read error is possible. The CDR3 is CASSPGTSNHF. The CDR3 DNA reads as TGTGCCAGCAGTCCCGGGACTAGCAATCATTTT. The chain combines TRBV28 with TRBJ2-3; 9 bases align to TRBD2. This CDR3 spans 11 amino acids. CDR1 and CDR2 from the germline V gene are MDHEN and SYDVKM.

V and J are TRBV11-2 and TRBJ1-1; no clear D. From germline, CDR1 is SGHAT and CDR2 FQNNGV. The CDR3 is made up of 13 amino acids. The V end was cut by 0 bases, the J end by 3 bases, with 5 bases between. Written as DNA, the CDR3 is TGTGCCAGCAGCTTAGAACAGTACACTGAAGCTTTCTTT. This gives the protein CASSLEQYTEAFF.

The chain combines TRBV4-1 with TRBJ1-2; possible D gene TRBD1, 6 bases. The germline gives CDR1 MGHRA, CDR2 YSYEKL. Trimming left V 0 bases short and J 7 bases short, with 12 bases between. The CDR3 has 14 amino acids. The CDR3 region has the DNA TGCGCCAGCAGCCAAGAGGGAGGGGGTGGTGGCTACACCTTC. Protein product: CASSQEGGGGGYTF.

The V gene is TRBV10-3, the J gene TRBJ1-5; maybe TRBD1 (6 bases). Germline CDR1 is ENHRY and CDR2 is SYGVKD. This CDR3 has 14 residues. V lost 7 bases, J lost 0 bases, and 10 bases lay in between. The CDR3: CAIKADSSNQPQHF. CDR3 sequence (DNA): TGTGCCATCAAAGCGGACAGTAGCAATCAGCCCCAGCATTTT.

This clone was counted a single time. Sequence at one end of the junction differs from germline and may be a read error. The rearrangement joins TRBV30 to TRBJ1-2; 7 bases fit TRBD1. CDR1 is GTSNPN, CDR2 SVGIG, per germline (reference sequence). CDR3 size: 12 residues. CDR3 protein: CAWSGQGNRLGF. The CDR3 bases are TGTGCCTGGAGTGGACAGGGAAACCGGCTTGGCTTC.

Note on this clone: Distinct nucleotide sequences in the sample also encode this CDR3. This chain connects TRBV14 to TRBJ2-3; D is undetermined. CDR3 length: 12 amino acids. Germline CDR1 SGHDN, CDR2 FVKESK. V was cut by 1 base and J by 6 bases, with 5 bases left in between. CDR3 sequence reads: CASSQVSDTQYF. In nucleotides, the CDR3 is TGTGCCAGCAGCCAAGTAAGCGATACGCAGTATTTT.